The 21 T cell receptor beta chains below all came from one sample that was sequenced in a study of blood T cell repertoires in COVID-19. Profiled with immunoSEQ multiplex PCR; TCRdb holds only in-frame clones, not every one. The repertoire holds about 59,000 clones, with 80% as singletons. Sequencing was done on a sample of peripheral blood. The source is a man aged 60-69 years with acute or convalescent COVID-19.

This chain links TRBV10-3 with TRBJ1-3, with 7 bases identical to TRBD1. This CDR3 has 14 residues. Germline V gene lookup returns CDR1 ENHRY and CDR2 SYGVKD. V shed 7 bases and J 3 bases; nucleotides not matched to a gene: 6. CDR3 amino acids: CAINRQGGGNTIYF. DNA of the CDR3: TGTGCCATCAATAGACAGGGAGGTGGAAACACCATATATTTT.

The CDR3 protein is CASSYDRVTEAFF. The CDR3 bases are TGTGCCAGCAGCTATGACAGGGTAACTGAAGCTTTCTTT. The chain recombines TRBV5-6 with TRBJ1-1, with TRBD1 matching over 7 bases. CDR1 and CDR2 from the germline V gene are SGHDT and YYEEEE. The CDR3 totals 13 residues. V lost 3 bases, J lost 5 bases, and 4 bases stayed unmatched.

The chain carries TRBV3-1 (or the pseudogene TRBV3-2) and TRBJ2-3; TRBD2 aligns across 7 bases. The germline V gene encodes CDR1 LGHDT and CDR2 YNNKEL (reference sequence). The CDR3 consists of 15 residues. Germline trimming cut 4 bases from V and 1 base from J; bases unmatched to any gene: 5. This CDR3 is CASSLASGRTDTQYF. In DNA form, the CDR3 reads TGTGCCAGCAGCCTAGCTAGCGGACGCACAGATACGCAGTATTTT.

V is TRBV27 and J is TRBJ2-7; the match to TRBD1 covers 7 bases. V gave up 5 bases and J gave up 5 bases; unmatched junction bases: 12. This CDR3 spans 15 amino acids. Germline CDR1 reads MNHEY; CDR2 reads SMNVEV (reference sequence). CDR3 protein: CASSLNPIQGHEQYF. The DNA of the CDR3 is TGTGCCAGCAGTCTCAACCCAATACAGGGGCACGAGCAGTACTTC.

This sequence joins TRBV19 and TRBJ1-5; 11 bases fit TRBD1. V gave up 6 bases and J gave up 5 bases; unmatched junction bases: 6. Germline-derived CDR1 and CDR2 are LNHDA and SQIVND (reference sequence). There are 15 residues in the CDR3. As DNA, the CDR3 is TGTGCCAGTAGAATTGGGACAGGGGGAGATCAGCCCCAGCATTTT. Protein product: CASRIGTGGDQPQHF.

This chain uses TRBV5-1 with TRBJ2-5; D perhaps matches TRBD1 (5 bases). This CDR3 is 14 amino acids long. CDR1 is SGHRS and CDR2 is YFSETQ in the germline V gene. Trimming cost V 7 bases and J 3 bases, with 16 bases left between them. The CDR3 nucleotides are TGCGCCAGCTACGCCGGAGACAGAGAAGAGACCCAGTACTTC. Encoded protein: CASYAGDREETQYF.

The V call is TRBV18, the J call TRBJ2-6, with 7 bases fitting TRBD1. The CDR3 runs 17 residues. Looked up from germline, CDR1 is KGHSH and CDR2 is LQKENI. The V gene end was trimmed by 3 bases and the J gene end by 4 bases; junction bases not matched to a gene: 9. CDR3 coding DNA: TGTGCCAGCTCACCGACAGGGTCATTAGGGGGGGCCAACGTCCTGACTTTC. Translation: CASSPTGSLGGANVLTF.

The chain recombines TRBV18 with TRBJ2-2, with a weak D call TRBD1 (5 bases). The ends were cut back, 5 bases at V and 1 base at J, with 11 bases in the middle. CDR3 length: 15 residues. Germline V gene sequence: CDR1 KGHSH, CDR2 LQKENI. The DNA for the CDR3 is TGTGCCAGCTCATCTCTCGACAGGAACACCGGGGAGCTGTTTTTT. Translated: CASSSLDRNTGELFF.

This clone was detected a few times. For the CDR3, the DNA is TGTGCCAGCAGCCAAGATGGACAGGGGCGCACAGATACGCAGTATTTT. It encodes CASSQDGQGRTDTQYF. The genes are TRBV3-1 (or the pseudogene TRBV3-2) and TRBJ2-3; 9 nucleotides align to TRBD1. The CDR3 is 16 amino acids. The germline gives CDR1 LGHDT, CDR2 YNNKEL (reference sequence). V gave up 0 bases and J gave up 1 base; unmatched junction bases: 2.

The J gene is TRBJ2-5, the V gene TRBV6-6; no clear D. V dropped 1 base and J dropped 5 bases, with 8 bases sitting between them. This CDR3 spans 13 amino acids. The germline CDR1 and CDR2 sequences are MNHNY and SVGAGI (reference sequence). In nucleotides, the CDR3 is TGTGCCAGCAGTTACTTCCTCGGGGAGACCCAGTACTTC. It is translated as CASSYFLGETQYF.

The rearrangement joins TRBV21-1 to TRBJ1-1; the D call in the table, TRBD1, was not verified against the DNA. TRBV21-1 is listed as a pseudogene. This CDR3 contains 17 residues. The chain's CDR3 is CASSNIIISQGATEAFF. CDR3 sequence (DNA): TGTGCCAGCAGCAACATAATTATTTCTCAGGGGGCTACTGAAGCTTTCTTT.

The J gene is TRBJ2-7, the V gene TRBV12-3 or TRBV12-4; D is perhaps TRBD2 (5 bases). V was pared by 6 bases and J by 10 bases, with 19 bases between. CDR3 length: 13 residues. The CDR3 nucleotides read TGTGCCAGCAGGGGGAGAGGGTCCTCCCAACAGTACTTC. It is translated as CASRGRGSSQQYF.

This chain connects TRBV19 to TRBJ2-1, with D perhaps matching TRBD1 (5 bases). The germline CDR1 and CDR2 sequences are LNHDA and SQIVND (reference sequence). Deletions cut 4 bases from V and 3 bases from J, with 10 bases between. The length of the CDR3 is 14 residues. The CDR3 protein is CASSKGRDYNEQFF. The CDR3 DNA reads TGTGCCAGTAGTAAGGGGCGAGACTACAATGAGCAGTTCTTC.

The V and J genes are TRBV7-6 and TRBJ1-3, with unresolved D. CDR3 length equals 15 residues. Between the trimmed V and J ends, which lost 0 bases and 0 bases, there was a span of 6 bases. Germline CDR1 is SGHVS and CDR2 is FNYEAQ. In DNA, the CDR3 is TGTGCCAGCAGCTTAGCGCTATCCTCTGGAAACACCATATATTTT. The encoded protein is CASSLALSSGNTIYF. Together with reference TRBV7-6 and TRBJ1-3, the CDR3 gives the full variable domain: GAGVSQSPRYKVTKRGQDVALRCDPISGHVSLYWYRQALGQGPEFLTYFNYEAQQDKSGLPNDRFSAERPEGSISTLTIQRTEQRDSAMYRCASSLALSSGNTIYFGEGSWLTVV.

The chain combines TRBV2 with TRBJ1-6, with D possibly being TRBD1 (5 bases). Trimming took 3 bases from V and 9 from J, leaving 9 bases between them. There are 13 residues in the CDR3. From germline, CDR1 is SNHLY and CDR2 FYNNEI. CDR3 amino acids: CASSDQGFSPLHF. Written as DNA, the CDR3 is TGTGCCAGCAGTGATCAGGGCTTTTCACCCCTCCACTTT.

This chain connects TRBV19 to TRBJ2-7; 7 positions agree with TRBD1. Germline CDR1 and CDR2: LNHDA and SQIVND (reference sequence). The CDR3 covers 15 residues. Losses at the gene ends were 6 bases for V and 7 bases for J; bases not matched to a gene: 15. This chain's CDR3 is CASRNRDSVLGEQYF. CDR3 DNA sequence: TGTGCCAGTAGAAACCGGGACAGTGTCCTGGGGGAGCAGTACTTC.

The chain carries TRBV9 and TRBJ1-4; weak D call: TRBD1 (5 bases). In germline, CDR1 is SGDLS, CDR2 YYNGEE. The CDR3 runs to 12 residues. The V end lost 2 bases, the J end lost 10 bases, and 9 bases lay between the germline ends. In nucleotides, the CDR3 is TGTGCCAGCAGCGTCGGGGGAGGAAAACTGTTTTTT. As protein: CASSVGGGKLFF.

The V gene is TRBV5-6, the J gene TRBJ1-1, with no clear D. The CDR3 totals 11 residues. CDR1 is SGHDT, CDR2 YYEEEE, per germline. Trimming stripped 6 bases from V and 8 bases from J, with 11 bases between. In DNA form, the CDR3 reads TGTGCCAGCACCCTACGGGGAGAAGCTTTCTTT. It yields the protein CASTLRGEAFF.

This clone was found a few times. V usage is TRBV18 and J usage is TRBJ1-1, with 9 positions matching TRBD1. CDR1 is KGHSH, CDR2 LQKENI, per germline. J gave up 8 bases and V 6 bases, and 7 bases lay outside the gene matches. This CDR3 has 13 residues. The CDR3 loop reads CASSSGTGSEAFF. CDR3 nucleotides: TGTGCCAGCTCGTCCGGGACAGGGTCCGAAGCTTTCTTT.

This clone was recorded only once. This sequence joins TRBV6-4 and TRBJ1-2; no reliable D call. V dropped 3 bases and J dropped 6 bases, with 17 bases sitting between them. From germline, CDR1 is MRHNA and CDR2 SNTAGT. This CDR3 spans 15 amino acids. The CDR3: CASSEDYLLNDGYTF. In DNA, the CDR3 is TGTGCCAGCAGTGAAGATTACCTGCTAAACGATGGCTACACCTTC.

This clone appeared a single time. The rearrangement joins TRBV28 to TRBJ2-5, with D unresolved. Trimming removed 3 bases at V and 5 bases at J, with 19 bases between. Germline V gene lookup returns CDR1 MDHEN and CDR2 SYDVKM. The CDR3 is 16 residues long. The CDR3 loop reads CASSFLTVKRFETQYF. The CDR3 nucleotides are TGTGCCAGCAGTTTTCTCACAGTCAAACGGTTCGAGACCCAGTACTTC.